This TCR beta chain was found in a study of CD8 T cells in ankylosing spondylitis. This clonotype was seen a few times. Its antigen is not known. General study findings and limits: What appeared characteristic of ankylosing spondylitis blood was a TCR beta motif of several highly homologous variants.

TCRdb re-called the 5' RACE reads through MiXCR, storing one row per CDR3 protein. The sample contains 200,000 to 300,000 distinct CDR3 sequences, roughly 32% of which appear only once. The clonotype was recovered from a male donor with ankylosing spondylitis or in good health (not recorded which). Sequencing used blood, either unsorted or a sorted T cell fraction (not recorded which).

The DNA for the CDR3 is TGTGCCAGCAGCGACCGGGACAAAGCCTACGAGCAGTACTTC. Translating gives CASSDRDKAYEQYF. The genes are TRBV6-1 and TRBJ2-7; weak D call: TRBD1 (6 bases). The CDR3 length is 14 residues. The V and J ends lost 6 bases and 2 bases respectively, with 14 bases between them. Germline assignment: CDR1 MNHNS and CDR2 SASEGT.